This T cell receptor (beta chain) appears in the sequencing data of a study of CD8 T cells in ankylosing spondylitis. Using quantitative 5'-RACE with molecular barcodes, the authors made TCR beta libraries. TCRdb reprocessed the 5' RACE reads with MiXCR, giving one entry per CDR3 protein. The table shows more than 300,000 distinct CDR3 sequences, with 8% occurring only once. Study outcomes and limitations: Some of these motif variants have turned up before, in reports on reactive arthritis synovial fluid and blood. Clones tied to disease were said to be significantly enriched in matched ankylosing spondylitis synovial fluid. Clones linked to disease, bearing a CD8+ phenotype, were relatively rare in peripheral blood. A motif of eight highly homologous TCR beta variants was seen as apparently characteristic of ankylosing spondylitis blood.

This clonotype has more than one count but fewer than ten. The antigen is unknown. The CDR3 is 14 amino acids. V shed 2 bases and J shed 9 bases, with 17 bases lying between them. CDR1 and CDR2 (germline): LGHNA, YNFKEQ. The sample taken for sequencing was blood, either unsorted or a sorted T cell fraction (not recorded which). This sequence originates from a male donor with ankylosing spondylitis. V usage is TRBV4-2 and J usage is TRBJ2-7; D may be TRBD2 (7 bases). The CDR3 sequence: CASSQPGAREAQYF. In DNA form, the CDR3 reads TGTGCCAGCAGCCAACCAGGGGCCCGGGAGGCGCAGTACTTC.